The text below deals with one T cell receptor beta chain. Antigen: not known. This entry is derived from a study of T cell repertoires in cytomegalovirus infection. Across the whole study: It can be stated that public TCR beta signatures indicated CMV infection as well as a matching HLA type. Study results and caveats: Using cumulative public TCR beta family frequency, the authors identified those who carried CMV together with the relevant HLA. HLA-C-restricted CMV-specific TCR beta clonotypes prevailed in the ex vivo response.

In TCRdb, the reads were re-called with MiXCR into one record per CDR3 protein. Among roughly 100,000 distinct CDR3 sequences listed, more than 15% were seen once. The V end lost 3 bases, the J end lost 8 bases, and 10 bases lay between the germline ends. Germline CDR1 reads LNHDA; CDR2 reads SQIVND (reference sequence). This CDR3 is built from 12 residues. The sample consisted of PBMCs. This TCR was recovered from a human donor in good health (CMV status not recorded). Some clones in this sample may be carry-over from other donors' samples. The chain recombines TRBV19 with TRBJ1-2, with D possibly matching TRBD1 (5 bases). CDR3 sequence reads: CASSITGTGYTF. Written as DNA, the CDR3 is TGTGCCAGTAGTATCACGGGGACCGGCTACACCTTC.